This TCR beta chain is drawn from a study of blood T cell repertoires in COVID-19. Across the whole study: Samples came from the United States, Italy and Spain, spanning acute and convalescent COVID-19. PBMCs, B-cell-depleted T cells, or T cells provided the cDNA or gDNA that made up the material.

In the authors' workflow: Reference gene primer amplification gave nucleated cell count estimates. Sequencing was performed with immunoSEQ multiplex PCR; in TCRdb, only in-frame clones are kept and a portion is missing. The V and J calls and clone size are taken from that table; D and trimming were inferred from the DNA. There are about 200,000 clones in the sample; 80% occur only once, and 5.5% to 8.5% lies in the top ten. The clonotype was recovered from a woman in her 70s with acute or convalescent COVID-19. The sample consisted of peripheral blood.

The DNA of the CDR3 is TGTGCCAGCTCACCAAGGGCTAGCGGGGGTGGAGATACGCAGTATTTT. This translates into CASSPRASGGGDTQYF. The V gene is TRBV18, the J gene TRBJ2-3; the match to TRBD2 covers 10 bases. CDR1 is KGHSH, CDR2 LQKENI, per germline. The CDR3 spans 16 residues. The V and J ends lost 2 bases and 5 bases, in that order; junction bases with no gene match: 7.